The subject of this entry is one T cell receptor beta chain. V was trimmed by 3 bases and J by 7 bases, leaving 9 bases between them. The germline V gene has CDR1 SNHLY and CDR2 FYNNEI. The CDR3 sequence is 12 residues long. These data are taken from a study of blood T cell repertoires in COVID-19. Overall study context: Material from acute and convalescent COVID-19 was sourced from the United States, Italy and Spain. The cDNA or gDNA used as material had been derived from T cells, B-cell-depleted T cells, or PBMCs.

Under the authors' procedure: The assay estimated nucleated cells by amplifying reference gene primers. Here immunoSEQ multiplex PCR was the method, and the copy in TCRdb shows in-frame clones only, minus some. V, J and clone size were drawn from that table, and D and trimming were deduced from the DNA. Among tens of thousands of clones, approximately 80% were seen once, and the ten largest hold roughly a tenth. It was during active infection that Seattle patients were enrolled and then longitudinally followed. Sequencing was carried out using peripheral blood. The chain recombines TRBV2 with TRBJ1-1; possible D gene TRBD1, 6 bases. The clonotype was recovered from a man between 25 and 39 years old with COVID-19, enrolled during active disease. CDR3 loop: CASSEQGIEAFF. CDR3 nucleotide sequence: TGTGCCAGCAGTGAGCAGGGGATTGAAGCTTTCTTT.